The 22 T cell receptor beta chains presented below share a single source sample, sequenced in a study of brain T cells in children with intractable seizures. Sequencing used immunoSEQ multiplex PCR; TCRdb keeps in-frame clones, though not all of them. The profile covers some 64,000 clones, with 95% to 96% appearing a single time and 0.3% to 0.45% taken by the ten largest. Specimen: peripheral blood, collected at surgery. Every receptor here comes from a boy under three years old with focal cortical dysplasia and intractable seizures.

The genes are TRBV29-1 and TRBJ2-3; D could derive from TRBD1 or TRBD2 (5 bases each). Trimming left V 5 bases short and J 0 bases short, with 15 bases between. From germline, CDR1 is SQVTM and CDR2 ANQGSEA. This CDR3 comprises 15 residues. The DNA of the CDR3 is TGCAGCGTTCGGACCGGGACGGTTAGCACAGATACGCAGTATTTT. Translating it yields CSVRTGTVSTDTQYF.

This clone occurred once. The chain has TRBV19 and TRBJ1-6, with 10 bases that match TRBD1. Germline V gene data show CDR1 as LNHDA and CDR2 as SQIVND (reference sequence). The CDR3 runs to 14 residues. The V gene end was trimmed by 9 bases and the J gene end by 9 bases; junction bases not matched to a gene: 8. The CDR3 loop is CASYPGQGSSPLHF. The CDR3 nucleotides are TGTGCCAGCTATCCGGGACAGGGGTCTTCACCCCTCCACTTT.

The CDR3 spells CASIKGTESEQYF. The CDR3 nucleotides are TGTGCCAGCATCAAAGGGACTGAGTCCGAGCAGTACTTC. This sequence joins TRBV2 and TRBJ2-7; tentative D call: TRBD2 (6 bases). Germline CDR1 SNHLY, CDR2 FYNNEI. The V end was cut by 7 bases, the J end by 6 bases, with 16 bases between. The length of the CDR3 is 13 residues.

This clone was seen just once. The chain couples TRBV11-3 to TRBJ2-5; 7 bases map to TRBD2. The germline gives CDR1 SGHNT, CDR2 YENEEA. V trimming: 0 bases; J trimming: 1 base; junction bases outside the gene matches: 8. This CDR3 comprises 17 residues. In DNA form, the CDR3 reads TGTGCCAGCAGCTTAGAAGTTCGGGACTACTCCCAAGAGACCCAGTACTTC. Translating gives CASSLEVRDYSQETQYF.

V usage is TRBV18 and J usage is TRBJ2-1; 7 bases map to TRBD1. With V trimmed by 3 bases and J by 0 bases, 5 bases remained unmatched. Looked up from germline, CDR1 is KGHSH and CDR2 is LQKENI. This CDR3 comprises 16 residues. The CDR3 loop is CASSPAGGISYNEQFF. CDR3 in DNA: TGTGCCAGCTCACCGGCAGGGGGTATCTCCTACAATGAGCAGTTCTTC.

This chain uses TRBV15 with TRBJ1-3; TRBD1 aligns across 10 bases. CDR3 size: 16 residues. Germline lookup yields CDR1 LNHNV and CDR2 YYDKDF (reference sequence). J was trimmed by 2 bases and V by 1 base; bases with no gene match: 2. In DNA, the CDR3 is TGTGCCACCAGCAGAGGGGACAGGGGCCCTGGAAACACCATATATTTT. It yields the protein CATSRGDRGPGNTIYF. The whole variable domain, remainder taken from reference TRBV15 and TRBJ1-3, is DAMVIQNPRYQVTQFGKPVTLSCSQTLNHNVMYWYQQKSSQAPKLLFHYYDKDFNNEADTPDNFQSRRPNTSFCFLDIRSPGLGDTAMYLCATSRGDRGPGNTIYFGEGSWLTVV.

The rearrangement joins TRBV12-5 to TRBJ1-4; D uncertain. Germline V CDR1 and CDR2: LGHNT, FRNRAP. Trimming removed 6 bases at V and 8 bases at J, with 10 bases between. The CDR3 runs 12 residues. The CDR3 sequence is CASGPVDEKLFF. The DNA for the CDR3 is TGTGCTAGTGGCCCCGTAGACGAAAAACTGTTTTTT.

The chain recombines TRBV18 with TRBJ1-1; D is unclear. Germline CDR1 is KGHSH and CDR2 is LQKENI. Trimming removed 1 base from V and 0 bases from J, with 15 bases in between. The CDR3 spans 17 residues. CDR3 amino acids: CASSPQGTLHMNTEAFF. In nucleotides, the CDR3 is TGTGCCAGCTCACCACAAGGTACCCTCCACATGAACACTGAAGCTTTCTTT.

This clone was seen a single time. The chain has TRBV5-4 and TRBJ1-1, with D possibly being TRBD1 (5 bases). CDR3 size: 12 residues. Per the germline V gene, CDR1 is SGHNT and CDR2 is YYREEE (reference sequence). Between the trimmed V and J ends, which lost 0 bases and 11 bases, there was a span of 11 bases. The CDR3 DNA reads as TGTGCCAGCAGCTTGGGGGGGTTTGAGGCTTTCTTT. Protein: CASSLGGFEAFF.

The chain employs TRBV19 and TRBJ2-2, with D possibly being TRBD1 (5 bases). The germline V and J ends were trimmed by 4 bases and 5 bases, with 8 bases remaining between them. The CDR3 loop spans 13 amino acids. From germline, CDR1 is LNHDA and CDR2 SQIVND (reference sequence). In nucleotides, the CDR3 is TGTGCCAGTAGTAGACGACAGACCGGGGAGCTGTTTTTT. As protein: CASSRRQTGELFF.

The chain employs TRBV3-1 (or the pseudogene TRBV3-2) and TRBJ2-3, with D tentatively TRBD2 (7 bases). Germline CDR1 and CDR2: LGHDT and YNNKEL (reference sequence). The CDR3 has 13 amino acids. V was trimmed by 3 bases and J by 14 bases, leaving 18 bases between them. The CDR3 DNA is TGTGCCAGCAGCCACCAGGAGGGAGGGGGACGGTATTTT. Translated: CASSHQEGGGRYF.

This chain connects TRBV4-1 to TRBJ1-1; 7 nucleotides align to TRBD1. The CDR3 has 19 residues. Per germline, CDR1 MGHRA and CDR2 YSYEKL. V shed 1 base and J 1 base; nucleotides not matched to a gene: 15. This CDR3 reads CASSQVRGGDHRWNTEAFF. Here the CDR3 DNA reads TGCGCCAGCAGCCAAGTTAGAGGGGGCGATCACCGCTGGAACACTGAAGCTTTCTTT.

The gene calls are TRBV19 and TRBJ1-5; 11 bases line up with TRBD1. Losses at the gene ends were 4 bases for V and 2 bases for J; bases not matched to a gene: 1. Germline V gene lookup returns CDR1 LNHDA and CDR2 SQIVND (reference sequence). The CDR3 is made up of 15 amino acids. In nucleotides, the CDR3 is TGTGCCAGTAGTAGGACAGGGGGCGGCAATCAGCCCCAGCATTTT. Its translation is CASSRTGGGNQPQHF.

In its sample, this clone was seen once. The chain is built from TRBV9 and TRBJ1-1, with TRBD1 as a possible D gene (5 bases). CDR1 and CDR2 from the germline V gene are SGDLS and YYNGEE. Trimming removed 0 bases from V and 4 bases from J, with 13 bases in between. The CDR3 sequence is 15 residues long. The CDR3 region is CASSVGGGVSTEAFF. CDR3 sequence (DNA): TGTGCCAGCAGCGTAGGGGGCGGGGTGTCCACTGAAGCTTTCTTT.

The CDR3 DNA reads TGCGCCAGCAGTTTCGCAGCGGGAGAAGGTGGTGAGCAGTACTTC. Residues: CASSFAAGEGGEQYF. The chain recombines TRBV5-1 with TRBJ2-7; 8 bases align to TRBD2. The J segment lost 7 bases and the V segment lost 5 bases, leaving 14 bases of the junction unmatched. The CDR3 length is 15 residues. Germline CDR1 is SGHRS and CDR2 is YFSETQ.

This clone was seen a few times. The CDR3 DNA reads TGTGCCAGCAGCAGACAGTGGGGAGATGGCTACACCTTC. Translated: CASSRQWGDGYTF. V is TRBV2 and J is TRBJ1-2, with D possibly matching TRBD1 (5 bases). The V and J ends lost 6 bases and 6 bases respectively, with 14 bases between them. CDR3 length: 13 residues. Germline CDR1 and CDR2: SNHLY and FYNNEI.

This chain joins TRBV4-1 and TRBJ1-4; weak D call: TRBD1 (5 bases). CDR3 length: 17 residues. Germline V gene lookup returns CDR1 MGHRA and CDR2 YSYEKL. With 4 bases removed from V and 3 bases from J, the gap between germline ends came to 18 bases. CDR3 residues: CASSRSSGGSANEKLFF. In DNA, the CDR3 is TGCGCCAGCAGCCGCTCCTCCGGGGGTTCAGCTAATGAAAAACTGTTTTTT.

The CDR3 coding sequence is TGTGCCAGCAGGACAGGGAATGGCTACACCTTC. It yields the protein CASRTGNGYTF. This chain uses TRBV3-1 (or the pseudogene TRBV3-2) with TRBJ1-2; 7 nucleotides align to TRBD1. The CDR3 is 11 amino acids. From germline, CDR1 is LGHDT and CDR2 YNNKEL (reference sequence). V shed 6 bases, J shed 6 bases, and the junction held 1 base outside the gene matches.

This clone has just one count. In the same sample, other DNA sequences code for this CDR3. The rearrangement links TRBV5-4 to TRBJ1-2; D remains unclear. V was trimmed by 3 bases and J by 8 bases, leaving 17 bases between them. The germline CDR1 and CDR2 sequences are SGHNT and YYREEE (reference sequence). The CDR3 sequence is 14 residues long. The CDR3 sequence is CASSSGVGVGGYTF. Here the CDR3 DNA reads TGTGCCAGCAGCTCTGGGGTCGGGGTGGGGGGCTACACCTTC.

This chain joins TRBV19 and TRBJ2-3; D is ambiguous. Germline-derived CDR1 and CDR2 are LNHDA and SQIVND (reference sequence). The V end was cut by 6 bases, the J end by 0 bases, with 10 bases between. This CDR3 has 14 residues. The CDR3 reads CASRGRYSTDTQYF. As DNA, the CDR3 is TGTGCCAGTAGAGGCCGTTACAGCACAGATACGCAGTATTTT.

The chain recombines TRBV11-2 with TRBJ2-5; D not certain. The germline CDR1 and CDR2 sequences are SGHAT and FQNNGV. The V gene lost 1 base and the J gene lost 5 bases, with 5 bases spanning the gap. CDR3 length: 12 residues. The CDR3 sequence: CASSLVRETQYF. As DNA, the CDR3 is TGTGCCAGCAGCTTAGTACGGGAGACCCAGTACTTC.

The chain uses TRBV24-1 and TRBJ2-5; the D is unclear. V was trimmed by 4 bases and J by 3 bases, leaving 17 bases between them. Germline V gene sequence: CDR1 KGHDR, CDR2 SFDVKD. The CDR3 sequence is 16 residues long. The CDR3 nucleotides read TGTGCCACCAGTGAATTTGACGCGTCGAAGAAAGAGACCCAGTACTTC. As protein: CATSEFDASKKETQYF.